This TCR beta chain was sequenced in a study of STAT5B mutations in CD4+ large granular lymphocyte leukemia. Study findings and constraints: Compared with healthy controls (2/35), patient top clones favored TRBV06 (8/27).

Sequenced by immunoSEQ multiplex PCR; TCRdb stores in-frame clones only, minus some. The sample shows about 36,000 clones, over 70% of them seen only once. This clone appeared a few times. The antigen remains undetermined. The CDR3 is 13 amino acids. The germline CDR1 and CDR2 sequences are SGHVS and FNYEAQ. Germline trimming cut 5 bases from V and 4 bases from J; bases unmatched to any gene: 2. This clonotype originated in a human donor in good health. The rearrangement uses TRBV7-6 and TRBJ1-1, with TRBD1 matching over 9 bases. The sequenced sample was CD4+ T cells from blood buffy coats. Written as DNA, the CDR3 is TGTGCCAGCAGCGCGACAGGGGGCACTGAAGCTTTCTTT. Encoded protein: CASSATGGTEAFF.